This passage covers 19 T cell receptor beta chains from one sample sequenced in a study of human T cells and chemical hapten exposure. TCRdb re-derived calls from the RACE reads in MiXCR, one entry per CDR3 protein. The sample yields under 90,000 distinct CDR3 sequences, roughly 8.8% seen once. Time point specified: pre-sensitization, week 0. Treatment meaning: therapeutic diphenylcyclopropenone sensitization with weekly scalp DPC. The specimen comprised whole blood, sampled in connection with sensitization to the hapten diphenylcyclopropenone (DPC). These TCRs come from a woman aged 40-49 years with alopecia areata. Some clones in this sample may be carry-over from other donors' samples.

This clonotype was seen a handful of times. This chain connects TRBV18 to TRBJ1-2; D is possibly TRBD1 (6 bases). Germline V lookup: CDR1 KGHSH, CDR2 LQKENI. Trimming left V 3 bases short and J 3 bases short, with 14 bases between. The CDR3 is made up of 15 amino acids. DNA for the CDR3: TGTGCCAGCTCACCTACCGGGACACTAGACTATGGCTACACCTTC. Protein sequence: CASSPTGTLDYGYTF.

This rearrangement joins TRBV6-6 to TRBJ1-6; D not certain. Germline CDR1 reads MNHNY; CDR2 reads SVGAGI (reference sequence). The CDR3 extends over 15 amino acids. Trimming took 6 bases from V and 6 from J, leaving 15 bases between them. DNA for the CDR3: TGTGCCAGCAGCTCCGCACGCCGGGGTAATTCACCCCTCCACTTT. The encoded protein is CASSSARRGNSPLHF.

The sample holds many counts of this clonotype. This chain uses TRBV5-1 with TRBJ1-5; tentatively, D is TRBD1 (5 bases). V was shortened by 2 bases and J by 0 bases, with 12 bases between the two germline ends. The CDR3 is 16 residues long. Germline V lookup: CDR1 SGHRS, CDR2 YFSETQ. Here the CDR3 DNA reads TGCGCCAGCAGCTTATCGGGACCGGATAGCAATCAGCCCCAGCATTTT. Residues: CASSLSGPDSNQPQHF.

The CDR3 bases are TGTGCCAGCAGCGGAGAGGCAGGGAATGAGCAGTTCTTC. Protein: CASSGEAGNEQFF. The chain carries TRBV6-4 and TRBJ2-1, with D possibly matching TRBD1 (5 bases). Trimming stripped 6 bases from V and 7 bases from J, with 13 bases between. CDR1 MRHNA and CDR2 SNTAGT come from the germline V gene. The CDR3 contains 13 residues.

In its sample, this clonotype was seen many times. V gene TRBV13 combines with J gene TRBJ2-5; 8 bases fit TRBD2. CDR1 and CDR2 from the germline V gene are PRHDT and FYEKMQ (reference sequence). This CDR3 region has 15 residues. The J segment lost 1 base and the V segment lost 7 bases, leaving 8 bases of the junction unmatched. The CDR3 DNA reads as TGTGCCAGCAAGCCCCAGCGGGGGACCCAAGAGACCCAGTACTTC. It codes for CASKPQRGTQETQYF.

This clonotype was observed many times. The genes are TRBV27 and TRBJ1-2; 7 bases line up with TRBD1. J gave up 3 bases and V 2 bases, and 0 bases lay outside the gene matches. CDR1 and CDR2 from the germline V gene are MNHEY and SMNVEV (reference sequence). This CDR3 spans 13 amino acids. This CDR3 reads CASSLQGDYGYTF. DNA of the CDR3: TGTGCCAGCAGTTTACAGGGGGACTATGGCTACACCTTC.

In its sample, this clonotype was seen a few times. The J gene is TRBJ1-2, the V gene TRBV28, with unresolved D. CDR3 length: 13 amino acids. V was shortened by 10 bases and J by 1 base, with 13 bases between the two germline ends. The germline V gene encodes CDR1 MDHEN and CDR2 SYDVKM. CDR3 in amino acids: CAITVGDNYGYTF. The CDR3 nucleotides are TGTGCCATTACTGTGGGTGATAACTATGGCTACACCTTC.

At least ten counts were recorded for this clonotype. This sequence joins TRBV12-3 or TRBV12-4 and TRBJ2-3, with a tentative D call TRBD1 (6 bases). The CDR3 is 15 residues long. The germline V and J ends were trimmed by 3 bases and 1 base, with 11 bases remaining between them. CDR3 in DNA: TGTGCCAGCAGTTTGGGGCAGGGGCGCACAGATACGCAGTATTTT. Translating it yields CASSLGQGRTDTQYF.

V and J are TRBV25-1 and TRBJ2-7; TRBD1 matches 8 bases. J gave up 4 bases and V 6 bases, and 8 bases lay outside the gene matches. The CDR3 covers 14 residues. The germline CDR1 and CDR2 sequences are MGHDK and SYGVNS. CDR3 DNA: TGTGCCAGCAGCTTCGGACAGGGATATTACGAGCAGTACTTC. Amino acids: CASSFGQGYYEQYF.

This clonotype was seen many times. The genes are TRBV6-2 or TRBV6-3 and TRBJ1-2; D uncertain. In germline, CDR1 is MNHEY, CDR2 SVGEGT. This CDR3 spans 12 amino acids. Trimming took off 6 bases at V and 2 bases at J, with 7 bases between the two ends. The CDR3 DNA sequence: TGTGCCAGCAGGGCCGGAAACTATGGCTACACCTTC. This codes for CASRAGNYGYTF.

This clonotype has a count of ten or more. Here the CDR3 reads CASSQATANTEAFF. The CDR3 DNA is TGTGCCAGCAGCCAAGCGACAGCGAACACTGAAGCTTTCTTT. The gene calls are TRBV4-2 and TRBJ1-1, with a weak D call TRBD1 (5 bases). This CDR3 region has 14 residues. V was pared by 1 base and J by 1 base, with 7 bases between. Germline CDR1 LGHNA, CDR2 YNFKEQ.

In its sample, this clonotype was seen many times. The V and J genes are TRBV5-1 and TRBJ1-2; a weak D match, TRBD1 (5 bases). Germline assignment: CDR1 SGHRS and CDR2 YFSETQ. Trimming removed 2 bases at V and 8 bases at J, with 13 bases between. This CDR3 comprises 13 residues. The CDR3 is CASSFQGVGGYTF. The CDR3 nucleotides read TGCGCCAGCAGCTTTCAGGGAGTCGGAGGCTACACCTTC.

This clonotype turned up a few times. The rearrangement links TRBV11-2 to TRBJ2-1, with a possible D match to TRBD2 (6 bases). Germline assignment: CDR1 SGHAT and CDR2 FQNNGV. This CDR3 has 14 amino acids. V was shortened by 3 bases and J by 8 bases, with 14 bases between the two germline ends. CDR3 sequence reads: CASSFTAASDEQFF. DNA of the CDR3: TGTGCCAGCAGCTTTACAGCCGCTAGCGATGAGCAGTTCTTC.

This clonotype appeared a few times. The chain couples TRBV6-2 or TRBV6-3 to TRBJ2-4; D unclear. The V and J ends lost 0 bases and 5 bases respectively, with 2 bases between them. This CDR3 spans 12 amino acids. Per germline, CDR1 MNHEY and CDR2 SVGEGT. CDR3 sequence: CASSYSQNIQYF. As DNA, the CDR3 is TGTGCCAGCAGTTACTCCCAAAACATTCAGTACTTC.

This clonotype was detected a few times. The chain joins TRBV5-1 to TRBJ2-5; maybe TRBD2 (6 bases). Germline CDR1 reads SGHRS; CDR2 reads YFSETQ. V was cut by 3 bases and J by 2 bases, with 14 bases left in between. This CDR3 region has 15 residues. The CDR3 coding sequence is TGCGCCAGCAGCTCCCCCGGGGGAGCACAAGAGACCCAGTACTTC. Translated: CASSSPGGAQETQYF.

This clonotype was recorded many times. As DNA, the CDR3 is TGCGCCAGCAGCTTAGGTGCAGCGATTTACAATGAGCAGTTCTTC. As protein: CASSLGAAIYNEQFF. The V gene is TRBV5-1, the J gene TRBJ2-1; D uncertain. The CDR3 loop spans 15 amino acids. Trimming took 2 bases from V and 4 from J, leaving 13 bases between them. CDR1 and CDR2 (germline): SGHRS, YFSETQ.

The chain joins TRBV7-9 to TRBJ1-3; D is uncertain. This CDR3 is 12 amino acids long. The germline V gene has CDR1 SEHNR and CDR2 FQNEAQ (reference sequence). The CDR3 sequence is CGADLGGNTIYF. CDR3 in DNA: TGTGGCGCGGATCTGGGAGGAAACACCATATATTTT.

This clonotype was counted only a few times. The chain employs TRBV10-3 and TRBJ2-3; TRBD2 matches at 10 bases. The CDR3 has 16 amino acids. Germline lookup yields CDR1 ENHRY and CDR2 SYGVKD. The junction had 8 bases not matched to a gene; V was cut back by 7 bases and J by 1 base. The CDR3 reads CAITGQAGGGTDTQYF. In DNA, the CDR3 is TGTGCCATCACCGGCCAAGCGGGGGGGGGCACAGATACGCAGTATTTT.

In DNA, the CDR3 is TGCAGTGCTTCGGACGGGGGAGATAATTCACCCCTCCACTTT. Its translation: CSASDGGDNSPLHF. The chain couples TRBV20-1 to TRBJ1-6; a possible D gene is TRBD1 (5 bases). The germline CDR1 and CDR2 sequences are DFQATT and SNEGSKA (reference sequence). This CDR3 has 14 amino acids. V lost 5 bases to trimming and J lost 5 bases, with 13 bases between them.